This TCR beta chain emerged from a study of blood T cell repertoires in COVID-19. Across the study: Samples taken during acute and convalescent COVID-19 were collected in the United States, Italy and Spain. The cDNA or gDNA used as material had been derived from T cells, B-cell-depleted T cells, or PBMCs.

The CDR3 sequence is 14 residues long. V was shortened by 3 bases and J by 1 base, with 7 bases between the two germline ends. Per germline, CDR1 MNHNS and CDR2 SASEGT. TCRdb keeps only in-frame clones here, not all; method: immunoSEQ multiplex PCR. Among about 160,000 clones listed, over 75% were seen once. Participant ages covered about 18 to 95 years across 24 US areas. The study assigned cohorts using participant-reported clinical history. The TCR sequence derives from a woman in her thirties or forties with acute COVID-19. This rearrangement joins TRBV6-1 to TRBJ1-5; the D is unclear. The sequenced material came from PBMCs or T cells enriched from blood (not recorded which). The CDR3 DNA is TGTGCCAGCAGTGAGGAGAGAAGCAATCAGCCCCAGCATTTT. This gives the protein CASSEERSNQPQHF.